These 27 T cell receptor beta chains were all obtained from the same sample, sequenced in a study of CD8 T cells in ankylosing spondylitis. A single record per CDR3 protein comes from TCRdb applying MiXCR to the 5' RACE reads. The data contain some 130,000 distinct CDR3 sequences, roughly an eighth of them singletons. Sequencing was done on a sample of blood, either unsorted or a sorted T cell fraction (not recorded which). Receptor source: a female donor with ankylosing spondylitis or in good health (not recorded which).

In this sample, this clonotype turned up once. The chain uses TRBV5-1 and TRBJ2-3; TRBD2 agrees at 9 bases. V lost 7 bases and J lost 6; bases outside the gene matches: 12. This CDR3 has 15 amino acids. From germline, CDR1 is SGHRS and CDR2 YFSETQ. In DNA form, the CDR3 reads TGCGCCAGCCGCGAGGGTGCTAGCGGGATGGATACGCAGTATTTT. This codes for CASREGASGMDTQYF.

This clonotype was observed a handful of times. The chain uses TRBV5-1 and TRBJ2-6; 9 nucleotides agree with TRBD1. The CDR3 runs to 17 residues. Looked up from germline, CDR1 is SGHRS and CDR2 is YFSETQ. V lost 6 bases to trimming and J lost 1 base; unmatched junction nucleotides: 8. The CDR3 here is CASTPRDRESGANVLTF. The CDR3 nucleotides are TGCGCCAGCACCCCGCGGGACAGGGAGTCTGGGGCCAACGTCCTGACTTTC.

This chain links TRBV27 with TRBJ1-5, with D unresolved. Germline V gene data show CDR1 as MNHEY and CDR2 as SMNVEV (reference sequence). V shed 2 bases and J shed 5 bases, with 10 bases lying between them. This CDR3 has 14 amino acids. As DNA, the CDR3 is TGTGCCAGCAGTTTAAGGGAGAGCGATCAGCCCCAGCATTTT. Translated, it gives CASSLRESDQPQHF.

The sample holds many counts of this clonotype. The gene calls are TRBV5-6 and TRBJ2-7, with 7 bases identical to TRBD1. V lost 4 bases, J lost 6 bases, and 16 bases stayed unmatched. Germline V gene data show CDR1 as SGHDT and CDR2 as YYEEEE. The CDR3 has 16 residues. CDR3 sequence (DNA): TGTGCCAGCAGCACGCACCTCGGGACAGTCTTCGGCGAGCAGTACTTC. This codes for CASSTHLGTVFGEQYF.

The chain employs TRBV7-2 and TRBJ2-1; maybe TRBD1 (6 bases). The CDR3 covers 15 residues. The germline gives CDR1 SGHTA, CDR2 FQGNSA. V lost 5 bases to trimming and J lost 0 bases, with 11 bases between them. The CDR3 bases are TGTGCCAGCAGCGGCGGACAGAGCTCCTACAATGAGCAGTTCTTC. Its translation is CASSGGQSSYNEQFF.

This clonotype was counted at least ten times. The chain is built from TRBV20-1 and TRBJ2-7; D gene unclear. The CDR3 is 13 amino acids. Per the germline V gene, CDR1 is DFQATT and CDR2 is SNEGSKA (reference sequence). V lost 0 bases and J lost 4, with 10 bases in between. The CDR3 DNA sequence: TGCAGTGCTAGAGATGACTCCTTTTACGAGCAGTACTTC. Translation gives CSARDDSFYEQYF.

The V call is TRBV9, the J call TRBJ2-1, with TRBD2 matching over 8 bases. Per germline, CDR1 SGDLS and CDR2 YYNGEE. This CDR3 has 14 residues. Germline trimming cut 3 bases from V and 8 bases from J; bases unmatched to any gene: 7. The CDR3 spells CASSAGTRMDEQFF. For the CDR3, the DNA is TGTGCCAGCAGCGCCGGGACTAGAATGGATGAGCAGTTCTTC.

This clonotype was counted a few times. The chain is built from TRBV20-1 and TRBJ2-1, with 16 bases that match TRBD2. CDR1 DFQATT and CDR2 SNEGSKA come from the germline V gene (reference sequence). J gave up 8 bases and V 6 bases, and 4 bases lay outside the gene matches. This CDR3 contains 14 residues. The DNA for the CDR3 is TGCAGTGCCGGGGGGACTAGCGGGGGGGATGAGCAGTTCTTC. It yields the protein CSAGGTSGGDEQFF.

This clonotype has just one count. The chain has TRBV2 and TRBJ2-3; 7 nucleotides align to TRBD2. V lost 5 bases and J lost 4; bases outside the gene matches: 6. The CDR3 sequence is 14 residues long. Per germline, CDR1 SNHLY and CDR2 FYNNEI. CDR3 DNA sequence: TGTGCCAGCAGTCCCAGCGGGAAGGCAGATACGCAGTATTTT. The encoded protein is CASSPSGKADTQYF.

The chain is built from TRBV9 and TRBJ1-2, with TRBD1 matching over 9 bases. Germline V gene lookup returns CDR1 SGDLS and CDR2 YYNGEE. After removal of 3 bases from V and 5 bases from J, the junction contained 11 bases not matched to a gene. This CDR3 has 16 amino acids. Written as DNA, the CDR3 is TGTGCCAGCAGCGCAATTCAGGGACAGGGAAAATATGGCTACACCTTC. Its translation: CASSAIQGQGKYGYTF.

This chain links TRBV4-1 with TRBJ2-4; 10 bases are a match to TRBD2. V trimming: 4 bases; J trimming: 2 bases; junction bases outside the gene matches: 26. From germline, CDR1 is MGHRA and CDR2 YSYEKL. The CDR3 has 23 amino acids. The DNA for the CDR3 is TGCGCCAGCAGCCCAAGCGCCCAGGAACTAGCGGGACTACGATCACTAACCAAAAACATTCAGTACTTC. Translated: CASSPSAQELAGLRSLTKNIQYF.

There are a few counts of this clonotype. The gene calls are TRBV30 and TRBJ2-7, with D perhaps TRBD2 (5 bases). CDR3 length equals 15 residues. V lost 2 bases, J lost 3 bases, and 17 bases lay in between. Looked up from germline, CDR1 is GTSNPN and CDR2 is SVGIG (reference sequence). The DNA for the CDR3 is TGTGCCTGGAGTCCTACGACGGGGAAAGGCTACGAGCAGTACTTC. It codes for CAWSPTTGKGYEQYF.

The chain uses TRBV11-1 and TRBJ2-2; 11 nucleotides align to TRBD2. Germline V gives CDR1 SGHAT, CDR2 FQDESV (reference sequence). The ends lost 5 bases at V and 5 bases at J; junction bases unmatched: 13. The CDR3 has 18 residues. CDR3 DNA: TGTGCCAGCAGCCCCGGGACTAGCGGTTCGTGGCCTACCGGGGAGCTGTTTTTT. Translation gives CASSPGTSGSWPTGELFF. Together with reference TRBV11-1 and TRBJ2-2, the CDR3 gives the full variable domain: EAEVAQSPRYKITEKSQAVAFWCDPISGHATLYWYRQILGQGPELLVQFQDESVVDDSQLPKDRFSAERLKGVDSTLKIQPAELGDSAMYLCASSPGTSGSWPTGELFFGEGSRLTVL.

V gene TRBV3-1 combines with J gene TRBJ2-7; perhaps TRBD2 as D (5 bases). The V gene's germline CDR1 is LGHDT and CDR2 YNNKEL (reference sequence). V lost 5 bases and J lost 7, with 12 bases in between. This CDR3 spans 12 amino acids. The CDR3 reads CASSRTLGEQYF. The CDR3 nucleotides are TGTGCCAGCAGCAGGACTTTGGGGGAGCAGTACTTC.

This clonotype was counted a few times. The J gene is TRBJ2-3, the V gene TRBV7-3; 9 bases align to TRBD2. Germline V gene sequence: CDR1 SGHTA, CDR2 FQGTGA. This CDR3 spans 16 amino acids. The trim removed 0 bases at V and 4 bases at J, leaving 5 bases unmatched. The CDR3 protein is CASSLTPSGNADTQYF. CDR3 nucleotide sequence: TGTGCCAGCAGCTTAACGCCTAGCGGGAACGCAGATACGCAGTATTTT.

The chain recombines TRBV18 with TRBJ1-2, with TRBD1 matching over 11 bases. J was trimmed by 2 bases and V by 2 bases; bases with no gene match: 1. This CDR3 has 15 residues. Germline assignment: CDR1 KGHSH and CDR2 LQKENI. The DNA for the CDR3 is TGTGCCAGCTCACCAGGGGACAGGGGGAACTATGGCTACACCTTC. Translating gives CASSPGDRGNYGYTF.

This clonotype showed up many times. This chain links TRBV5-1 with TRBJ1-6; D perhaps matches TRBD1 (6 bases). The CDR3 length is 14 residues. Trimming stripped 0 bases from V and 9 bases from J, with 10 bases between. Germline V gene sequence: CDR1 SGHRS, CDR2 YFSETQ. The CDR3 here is CASSLEGDGSPLHF. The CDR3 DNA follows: TGCGCCAGCAGCTTGGAGGGGGACGGTTCACCCCTCCACTTT.

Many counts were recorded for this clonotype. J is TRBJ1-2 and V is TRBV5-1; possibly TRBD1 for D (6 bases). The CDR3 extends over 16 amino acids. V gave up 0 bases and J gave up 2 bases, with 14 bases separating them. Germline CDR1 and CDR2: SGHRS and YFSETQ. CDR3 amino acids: CASSLATGHPNYGYTF. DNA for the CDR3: TGCGCCAGCAGCTTGGCTACGGGACACCCCAACTATGGCTACACCTTC.

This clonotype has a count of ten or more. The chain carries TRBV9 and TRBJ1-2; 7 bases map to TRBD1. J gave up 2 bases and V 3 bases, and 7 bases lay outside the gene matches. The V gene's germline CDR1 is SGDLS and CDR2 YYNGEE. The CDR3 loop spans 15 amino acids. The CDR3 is CASSARTGPNYGYTF. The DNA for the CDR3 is TGTGCCAGCAGCGCCCGGACAGGACCAAACTATGGCTACACCTTC. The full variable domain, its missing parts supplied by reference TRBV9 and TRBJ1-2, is DSGVTQTPKHLITATGQRVTLRCSPRSGDLSVYWYQQSLDQGLQFLIQYYNGEERAKGNILERFSAQQFPDLHSELNLSSLELGDSALYFCASSARTGPNYGYTFGSGTRLTVV.

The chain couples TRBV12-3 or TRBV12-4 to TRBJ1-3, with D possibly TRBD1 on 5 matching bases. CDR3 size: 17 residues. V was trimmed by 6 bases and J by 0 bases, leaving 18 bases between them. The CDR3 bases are TGTGCCAGCAGCCCTCGGCAGGGCTATAGCTCTGGAAACACCATATATTTT. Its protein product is CASSPRQGYSSGNTIYF.

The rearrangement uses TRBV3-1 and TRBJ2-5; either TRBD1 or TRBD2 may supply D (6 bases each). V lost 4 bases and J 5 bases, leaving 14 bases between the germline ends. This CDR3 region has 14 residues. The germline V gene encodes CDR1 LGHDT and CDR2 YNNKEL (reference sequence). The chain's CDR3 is CASSPAGGGETQYF. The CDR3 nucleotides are TGTGCCAGCAGCCCGGCCGGGGGCGGGGAGACCCAGTACTTC.

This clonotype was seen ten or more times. CDR3 in amino acids: CSATSGNTIYF. The CDR3 DNA reads as TGCAGTGCTACCTCGGGAAACACCATATATTTT. The chain combines TRBV20-1 with TRBJ1-3; D is unresolved. Germline V gene lookup returns CDR1 DFQATT and CDR2 SNEGSKA (reference sequence). With 4 bases removed from V and 4 bases from J, the gap between germline ends came to 5 bases. The length of the CDR3 is 11 residues.

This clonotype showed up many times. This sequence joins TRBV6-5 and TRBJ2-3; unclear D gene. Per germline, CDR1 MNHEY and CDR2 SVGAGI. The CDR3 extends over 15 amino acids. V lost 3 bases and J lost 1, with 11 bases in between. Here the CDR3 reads CASSYSELGTDTQYF. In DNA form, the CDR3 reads TGTGCCAGCAGTTATTCAGAGCTGGGCACAGATACGCAGTATTTT.

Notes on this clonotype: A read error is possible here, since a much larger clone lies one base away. The CDR3 region is CASTQPGQGSYVQYF. Written as DNA, the CDR3 is TGTGCCAGCACTCAACCGGGACAGGGCAGTTACGTGCAGTACTTC. The rearrangement uses TRBV28 and TRBJ2-7; 9 positions agree with TRBD1. The CDR3 loop spans 15 amino acids. In germline, CDR1 is MDHEN, CDR2 SYDVKM.

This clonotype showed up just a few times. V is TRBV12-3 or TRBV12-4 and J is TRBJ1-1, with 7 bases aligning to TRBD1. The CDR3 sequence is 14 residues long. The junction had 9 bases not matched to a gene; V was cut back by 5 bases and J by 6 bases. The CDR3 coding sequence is TGTGCCAGCAGTCCGATGCGCCAGGGGGCTGAAGCTTTCTTT. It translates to CASSPMRQGAEAFF.

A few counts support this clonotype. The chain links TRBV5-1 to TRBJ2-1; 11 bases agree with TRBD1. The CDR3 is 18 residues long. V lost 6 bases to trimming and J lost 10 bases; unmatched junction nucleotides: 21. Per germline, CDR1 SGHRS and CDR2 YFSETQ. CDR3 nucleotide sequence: TGCGCCAGCACCCGGACAGGGGGCGCGGCTAGCGGGGCCAGAGAGCAGTTCTTC. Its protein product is CASTRTGGAASGAREQFF.

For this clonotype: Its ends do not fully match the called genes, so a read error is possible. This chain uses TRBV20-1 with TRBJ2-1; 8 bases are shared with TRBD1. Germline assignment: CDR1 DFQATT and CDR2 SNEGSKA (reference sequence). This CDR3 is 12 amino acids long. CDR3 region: CSALQGVNQQFF. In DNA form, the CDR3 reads TGCAGTGCTTTACAGGGGGTCAATCAGCAGTTCTTC.